A selection of T cell receptor beta chains follows, all from one sample in a study of blood T cells in healthy people across ages. In TCRdb, the 5' RACE reads were re-called with MiXCR into one record per CDR3 protein. The sample includes hundreds of thousands of distinct CDR3 sequences, about 32% seen only once; the top ten take approximately 15%. Material: blood. Receptor source: a woman older than 75 in good health. The CDR3 runs from the conserved cysteine through the conserved F or W. The D gene is left open where the match is weak. Size is stated for part of the rows, as once, few or many counts, or as a class when the clone is expanded.

v_call,d_call,j_call,clone_size,cdr3_nt,cdr3_aa
TRBV24-1,TRBD1,TRBJ2-1,many,TGTGCCACCAGTGATCCATACGGGACAGGGACCTACAATGAGCAGTTCTTC,CATSDPYGTGTYNEQFF
TRBV20-1,.,TRBJ2-7,.,TGCAGTGCTAGACGAGACGCGCAGGGCGAGCAGTACTTC,CSARRDAQGEQYF
TRBV12-3/TRBV12-4,.,TRBJ2-3,.,TGTGCCAGCACCTGGCGGATAGCAGATACGCAGTATTTT,CASTWRIADTQYF
TRBV28,.,TRBJ2-7,few,TGTGCCACTAATCCCAAACCGGGGTCCTACAATGAGCAGTACTTC,CATNPKPGSYNEQYF
TRBV5-4,.,TRBJ2-7,many,TGTGCCAGCGGGTCCGAAGGGGTGGCCTACGAGCAGTACTTC,CASGSEGVAYEQYF
TRBV20-1,.,TRBJ2-3,.,TGCAGTGCTATTAGCGTGACAGATACGCAGTATTTT,CSAISVTDTQYF
TRBV30,.,TRBJ1-2,many,TGTGCCTGGAGTCTGGTCGGGAATGGCTACACCTTC,CAWSLVGNGYTF
TRBV18,.,TRBJ1-5,.,TGTGCCAGCTCGCCAAAAGAGAGCAATCAGCCCCAGCATTTT,CASSPKESNQPQHF
TRBV3-1,.,TRBJ2-2,few,TGTGCCAGCAGCTTACGGGGAGGACTATCGAACACCGGGGAGCTGTTTTTT,CASSLRGGLSNTGELFF
TRBV10-3,.,TRBJ2-6,many,TGTGCCATCAGTGTCTCTGGGGCCAACGTCCTGACTTTC,CAISVSGANVLTF
TRBV6-5,.,TRBJ1-1,.,TGTGCCAGCAGCAGGGATCATCGGGGTGAAGCTTTCTTT,CASSRDHRGEAFF
TRBV7-9,.,TRBJ2-4,many,TGTGCCAGCAGCTTCGGCTCGGGCGGCATTCAGTACTTC,CASSFGSGGIQYF
TRBV7-2,.,TRBJ2-5,many,TGTGCCAGCAGCTTAGATGGCCCTCCCCAGTACTTC,CASSLDGPPQYF
TRBV18,TRBD1,TRBJ1-1,.,TGTGCCAGCTCACGCTTACAGGGGACTGAAGCTTTCTTT,CASSRLQGTEAFF